This TCR beta chain was identified in a study of T cell repertoires in cytomegalovirus infection (dated by TCRdb to 2018 to 2020). Background on the whole study: Recently identified HLA-C-restricted CMV epitopes, whose presentation resists viral immunomodulation, were targeted by peptide stimulations together with well-studied HLA-B-restricted epitopes. The HLA type of each donor mattered for the analysis, because public TCR beta signatures pointed to carriage of CMV infection along with the matching HLA type.

For this clonotype: Its antigen has not been determined. Base qualities are not recorded, but no much larger clone differs from it by a single base.

The sequencing machine was an Illumina HiSeq 1500. TCRdb trimmed public reads at Q25 via fastp, called clones via MiXCR and kept in-frame beta chains. Under each unique CDR3 protein, matching rows form one entry showing the most common genes and DNA. The sample yields under 200,000 distinct CDR3 sequences; roughly 22% were counted once. Clones ranked in the top ten supply roughly 25% of the sample. The sample's treatment or condition label, decoded: in vitro stimulation with specific CMV peptide epitopes to enrich CMV-specific T cells. Study-level results and caveats: The ex vivo response was dominated by HLA-C-restricted CMV-specific TCR beta clonotypes, which also provided the single most frequent clonotype in two of eight donors. Cumulative frequency of public TCR beta family members discriminated carriers of CMV infection plus the relevant HLA type in this cohort and an independent approximately 360-donor cohort.

The CDR3 holds 15 amino acids from the cysteine to the phenylalanine. The entry retains the CDR3 DNA only, 45 bases that are in frame from base 1. Relative to germline, V is missing 4 bases and J is missing 6 bases, with 3 bases of the junction outside any gene match. In the germline V gene, CDR1 corresponds to MGHRA and CDR2 to YSYEKL. This specimen consisted of CD8+ T cells from cultured PBMCs, obtained from culture after CMV antigen stimulation. The receptor's source is a human donor in good health (CMV status not recorded). Some clones in this sample may be carry-over from other donors' samples. The rearranged chain carries TRBV4-1 and TRBJ1-6, with 10 middle bases fitting TRBD1. The CDR3 region has the sequence CASSPGTGVNSPLHF. In nucleotides, the sequence is TGCGCCAGCAGCCCAGGGACAGGGGTTAATTCACCCCTCCACTTT.